The 8 T cell receptor beta chains reported below all come from one sample, sequenced in a study of blood T cell repertoires in COVID-19. Using immunoSEQ multiplex PCR, the repertoire was profiled, and TCRdb retains in-frame clones only, with some absent. The sample contains about 140,000 clones, 87% of which appear only once. The specimen was PBMCs or T cells enriched from blood (not recorded which). The origin of the receptors is a man between 60 and 70 years old who had recovered from COVID-19.

V and J are TRBV7-8 and TRBJ2-4, with D possibly matching TRBD2 (5 bases). V dropped 1 base and J dropped 1 base, with 8 bases sitting between them. The CDR3 is 15 amino acids. Germline V gene data show CDR1 as SGHVS and CDR2 as FQNEAQ. The CDR3 protein is CASSLVGVAKNIQYF. Here the CDR3 DNA reads TGTGCCAGCAGCTTAGTCGGGGTGGCCAAAAACATTCAGTACTTC.

The chain combines TRBV11-2 with TRBJ2-1; TRBD2 is a possible D gene (6 bases). CDR1 SGHAT and CDR2 FQNNGV come from the germline V gene. CDR3 length: 16 amino acids. The ends were cut back, 1 base at V and 4 bases at J, with 14 bases in the middle. The CDR3 nucleotides are TGTGCCAGCAGCTTAGGCCCGGGACTCTCATACAATGAGCAGTTCTTC. It is translated as CASSLGPGLSYNEQFF.

The V and J genes are TRBV13 and TRBJ1-1; possibly TRBD1 for D (6 bases). The CDR3 loop spans 14 amino acids. V dropped 5 bases and J dropped 1 base, with 11 bases sitting between them. Germline CDR1 reads PRHDT; CDR2 reads FYEKMQ (reference sequence). The CDR3 loop is CASSQGGPNTEAFF. The CDR3 DNA reads as TGTGCCAGCAGCCAAGGGGGACCGAACACTGAAGCTTTCTTT.

Here the CDR3 DNA reads TGTGCCAGCATTCGGACAGGGGGCACTGAAGCTTTCTTT. This encodes CASIRTGGTEAFF. This rearrangement joins TRBV12-3 or TRBV12-4 to TRBJ1-1; TRBD1 aligns across 10 bases. J was trimmed by 4 bases and V by 7 bases; bases with no gene match: 3. The CDR3 runs 13 residues.

This rearrangement joins TRBV5-1 to TRBJ2-7; TRBD1 is a possible D gene (6 bases). The germline gives CDR1 SGHRS, CDR2 YFSETQ. CDR3 length: 14 amino acids. The V end lost 4 bases, the J end lost 2 bases, and 13 bases lay between the germline ends. In DNA form, the CDR3 reads TGCGCCAGCAGCCTTTCGGGACAAACCTACGAGCAGTACTTC. Encoded protein: CASSLSGQTYEQYF.

The table lists this clone with a count of one. J is TRBJ2-7 and V is TRBV5-1, with TRBD1 matching over 9 bases. Trimming removed 5 bases from V and 3 bases from J; junction bases left unmatched: 6. The CDR3 spans 14 residues. Germline V gene data show CDR1 as SGHRS and CDR2 as YFSETQ. The CDR3 DNA reads as TGCGCCAGCAGAGGTGGACAGGGGCACTACGAGCAGTACTTC. It yields the protein CASRGGQGHYEQYF.

This chain connects TRBV27 to TRBJ1-5; 8 bases line up with TRBD1. The junction had 3 bases not matched to a gene; V was cut back by 8 bases and J by 0 bases. CDR1 and CDR2 (germline): MNHEY, SMNVEV (reference sequence). The CDR3 runs 14 residues. The CDR3: CASWDRLSNQPQHF. As DNA, the CDR3 is TGTGCCAGCTGGGACAGGCTTAGCAATCAGCCCCAGCATTTT.

J is TRBJ1-3 and V is TRBV19, with D possibly being TRBD1 (6 bases). Germline CDR1 and CDR2: LNHDA and SQIVND (reference sequence). The CDR3 spans 15 residues. V was trimmed by 7 bases and J by 4 bases, leaving 17 bases between them. The CDR3 protein is CASTPLPGAGNTIYF. The CDR3 DNA follows: TGTGCCAGTACCCCTCTTCCAGGGGCAGGAAACACCATATATTTT.